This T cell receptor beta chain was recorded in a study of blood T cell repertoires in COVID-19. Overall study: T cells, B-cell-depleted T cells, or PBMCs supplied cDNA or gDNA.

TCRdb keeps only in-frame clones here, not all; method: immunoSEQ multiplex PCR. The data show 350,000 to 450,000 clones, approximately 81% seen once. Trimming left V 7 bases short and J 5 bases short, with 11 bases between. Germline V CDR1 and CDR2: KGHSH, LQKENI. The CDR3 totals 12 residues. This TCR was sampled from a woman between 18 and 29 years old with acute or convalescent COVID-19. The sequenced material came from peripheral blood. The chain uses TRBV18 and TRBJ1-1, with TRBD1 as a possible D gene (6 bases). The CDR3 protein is CASFSQGTEAFF. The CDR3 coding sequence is TGTGCCAGCTTTTCACAGGGAACTGAAGCTTTCTTT. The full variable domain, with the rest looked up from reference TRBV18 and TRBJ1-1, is NAGVMQNPRHLVRRRGQEARLRCSPMKGHSHVYWYRQLPEEGLKFMVYLQKENIIDESGMPKERFSAEFPKEGPSILRIQQVVRGDSAAYFCASFSQGTEAFFGQGTRLTVV.